The 30 T cell receptor beta chains below were found in one sample sequenced in a study of T cell repertoires in cytomegalovirus infection (dated by TCRdb to the late 2010s). Antigens for these TCRs are unknown. The instrument was an Illumina HiSeq 1500. TCRdb reprocessed the public reads (quality trimming at Q25 with fastp, clone calling with MiXCR) and kept in-frame beta chains. For every CDR3 protein sequence, its rows merge into one entry that carries the most common genes and DNA. The sample table records hundreds of thousands of distinct CDR3 sequences; around 35% of these occur just once. In total, the top ten clones hold around a sixth of the sample. This specimen's treatment or condition label, interpreted: in vitro stimulation with specific CMV peptide epitopes to enrich CMV-specific T cells. Here the sequenced sample was cultured PBMCs, taken from culture after CMV antigen stimulation. Every receptor here comes from a human donor in good health (CMV status not recorded). Some clones in this sample may be carry-over from other donors' samples.

This clonotype has only a few counts. The chain carries TRBV6-1 and TRBJ2-4; the D gene is possibly TRBD1 (6 bases). CDR3 size: 13 residues. Germline values: CDR1 MNHNS, CDR2 SASEGT. V dropped 7 bases and J dropped 7 bases, with 14 bases sitting between them. The CDR3 loop is CASTQGGRNIQYF. The DNA of the CDR3 is TGTGCCAGCACCCAAGGGGGAAGGAACATTCAGTACTTC.

The rearrangement joins TRBV6-5 to TRBJ2-4; D may match TRBD1 or TRBD2 (5 bases each). The germline CDR1 and CDR2 sequences are MNHEY and SVGAGI. The CDR3 contains 16 residues. Deletions cut 4 bases from V and 3 bases from J, with 16 bases between. This chain's CDR3 is CASSFGYGGGKNIQYF. The CDR3 region has the DNA TGTGCCAGCAGTTTTGGGTACGGTGGGGGCAAAAACATTCAGTACTTC.

V is TRBV27 and J is TRBJ2-7; the match to TRBD2 covers 11 bases. The trim removed 6 bases at V and 9 bases at J, leaving 4 bases unmatched. The CDR3 has 12 residues. Germline V lookup: CDR1 MNHEY, CDR2 SMNVEV (reference sequence). CDR3 DNA sequence: TGTGCCAGCAGCACCGGGACTAGCGGGCAGTACTTC. It translates to CASSTGTSGQYF.

This clonotype was observed at least ten times. This sequence joins TRBV28 and TRBJ2-1; 12 positions agree with TRBD1. Per germline, CDR1 MDHEN and CDR2 SYDVKM. J lost 2 bases, V lost 5 bases, and 7 bases had no gene match. This CDR3 is 17 amino acids long. CDR3 in amino acids: CASSTPGQGAAYNEQFF. The CDR3 nucleotides read TGTGCCAGCAGTACTCCGGGACAGGGGGCCGCCTACAATGAGCAGTTCTTC.

The chain is built from TRBV4-1 and TRBJ1-2; D is unclear. The CDR3 consists of 17 residues. V lost 5 bases to trimming and J lost 4 bases, with 23 bases between them. Germline CDR1 reads MGHRA; CDR2 reads YSYEKL. The CDR3 loop is CASSFKTSSSEGYGYTF. The CDR3 region has the DNA TGCGCCAGCAGCTTCAAGACATCGTCATCAGAAGGCTATGGCTACACCTTC.

Concerning this clonotype: The junction and the germline gene differ at one end; a read error may be behind it. This chain uses TRBV4-1 with TRBJ2-4; possibly TRBD2 for D (5 bases). The CDR3 is made up of 15 amino acids. Germline CDR1 MGHRA, CDR2 YSYEKL. Here the CDR3 reads CASSQDPLVKNIQYF. The CDR3 coding sequence is TGTGCCAGCAGCCAAGATCCACTAGTCAAAAACATTCAGTACTTC.

This clonotype was observed a handful of times. This chain uses TRBV29-1 with TRBJ2-5; D perhaps matches TRBD2 (5 bases). The V end lost 0 bases, the J end lost 2 bases, and 13 bases lay between the germline ends. Germline lookup yields CDR1 SQVTM and CDR2 ANQGSEA. The CDR3 is 15 residues long. The CDR3 DNA reads as TGCAGCGTTGAAGAATTTAGGACTCCACAAGAGACCCAGTACTTC. This encodes CSVEEFRTPQETQYF.

The chain employs TRBV11-1 and TRBJ2-7, with D possibly TRBD2 on 6 matching bases. The germline V and J ends were trimmed by 0 bases and 4 bases, with 13 bases remaining between them. The CDR3 covers 15 residues. CDR1 and CDR2 from the germline V gene are SGHAT and FQDESV (reference sequence). The CDR3 DNA sequence: TGTGCCAGCAGCTTAGCCGGGCTAGCGAATTACGAGCAGTACTTC. It encodes CASSLAGLANYEQYF.

This sequence joins TRBV7-2 and TRBJ2-1; TRBD2 aligns across 11 bases. Germline trimming cut 0 bases from V and 10 bases from J; bases unmatched to any gene: 8. Per the germline V gene, CDR1 is SGHTA and CDR2 is FQGNSA. The CDR3 length is 16 residues. The CDR3 nucleotides are TGTGCCAGCAGCTTAGCTCTAGCGGGAGGCCCCAGGGAGCAGTTCTTC. Translating it yields CASSLALAGGPREQFF.

CDR3 nucleotides: TGCAGTGCTAGAGCCACAGGGTCGCCCCAGCATTTT. This gives the protein CSARATGSPQHF. V and J are TRBV20-1 and TRBJ1-5; maybe TRBD1 (6 bases). CDR1 is DFQATT, CDR2 SNEGSKA, per germline (reference sequence). The CDR3 has 12 residues. V lost 1 base, J lost 9 bases, and 10 bases lay in between.

This chain links TRBV5-6 with TRBJ2-1; 7 bases map to TRBD2. The CDR3 is 17 amino acids. From germline, CDR1 is SGHDT and CDR2 YYEEEE. The junction had 12 bases not matched to a gene; V was cut back by 1 base and J by 5 bases. CDR3 DNA: TGTGCCAGCAGCTTGTATCTGAGCGGGGCCACTAACAATGAGCAGTTCTTC. Its translation: CASSLYLSGATNNEQFF.

The gene calls are TRBV12-3 or TRBV12-4 and TRBJ2-5, with D unresolved. The V end lost 5 bases, the J end lost 3 bases, and 10 bases lay between the germline ends. The CDR3 is 13 amino acids. The CDR3 nucleotides read TGTGCCAGCAGTCGACTTACAGAAGAGACCCAGTACTTC. It yields the protein CASSRLTEETQYF.

The chain combines TRBV28 with TRBJ2-7; D is possibly TRBD2 (6 bases). Germline CDR1 MDHEN, CDR2 SYDVKM. The V end lost 6 bases, the J end lost 5 bases, and 11 bases lay between the germline ends. The CDR3 extends over 12 amino acids. CDR3 region: CASSGGFDEQYV. CDR3 sequence (DNA): TGTGCCAGCAGCGGGGGTTTCGACGAGCAGTACGTC.

The genes are TRBV7-9 and TRBJ1-1; 10 bases map to TRBD1. This CDR3 comprises 15 residues. V was pared by 5 bases and J by 4 bases, with 7 bases of the junction left unmatched. The germline CDR1 and CDR2 sequences are SEHNR and FQNEAQ (reference sequence). CDR3 region: CASSPGTGVSTEAFF. DNA for the CDR3: TGTGCCAGCAGCCCCGGGACAGGGGTAAGCACTGAAGCTTTCTTT.

In this sample, this clonotype turned up a few times. The chain links TRBV11-2 to TRBJ2-7; 11 bases line up with TRBD2. The CDR3 is 14 residues long. From germline, CDR1 is SGHAT and CDR2 FQNNGV. The J segment lost 4 bases and the V segment lost 2 bases, leaving 1 base of the junction unmatched. The chain's CDR3 is CASSLTSGRYEQYV. The CDR3 DNA reads TGTGCCAGCAGCTTAACTAGCGGGAGATACGAGCAGTACGTC.

Points on this clonotype: Compared with germline, one end of the junction differs, possibly owing to a read error. This chain joins TRBV4-1 and TRBJ2-1; D not certain. Germline CDR1 and CDR2: MGHRA and YSYEKL. This CDR3 comprises 17 residues. The CDR3: CASSPLTGEISYDEQFF. The CDR3 bases are TGCGCCAGCAGCCCCTTGACGGGCGAAATCTCCTACGATGAGCAGTTCTTC.

This chain joins TRBV7-6 and TRBJ1-1, with D possibly matching TRBD1 (6 bases). The CDR3 consists of 14 residues. From germline, CDR1 is SGHVS and CDR2 FNYEAQ. V was cut by 6 bases and J by 3 bases, with 14 bases left in between. The CDR3 reads CASRPQGLDTEAFF. The CDR3, as DNA: TGTGCCAGCAGACCACAGGGTTTAGACACTGAAGCTTTCTTT.

There are a few counts of this clonotype. The chain carries TRBV6-1 and TRBJ2-5; D is perhaps TRBD1 (5 bases). The germline gives CDR1 MNHNS, CDR2 SASEGT. The CDR3 totals 12 residues. V shed 6 bases and J shed 14 bases, with 19 bases lying between them. CDR3 bases: TGTGCCAGCAGAGACCTCCAGGGTGGTCTTTACTTC. This encodes CASRDLQGGLYF.

This clonotype was counted a few times. The chain joins TRBV6-5 to TRBJ1-5, with a weak D call TRBD1 (6 bases). Per germline, CDR1 MNHEY and CDR2 SVGAGI. This CDR3 is built from 13 residues. The ends were cut back, 5 bases at V and 6 bases at J, with 11 bases in the middle. Written as DNA, the CDR3 is TGTGCCAGCAGTACAGGGAGGGGTCAGCCCCAGCATTTT. The encoded protein is CASSTGRGQPQHF.

This clonotype was seen a handful of times. The chain links TRBV30 to TRBJ1-1, with D unresolved. Germline V gene data show CDR1 as GTSNPN and CDR2 as SVGIG (reference sequence). The CDR3 runs 14 residues. V was cut by 3 bases and J by 4 bases, with 15 bases left in between. The CDR3 reads CAWSVSTGSTEAFF. CDR3 in DNA: TGTGCCTGGAGCGTGAGCACGGGGTCCACTGAAGCTTTCTTT.

This clonotype was seen a few times. The chain uses TRBV7-2 and TRBJ2-5; maybe TRBD1 (5 bases). The germline CDR1 and CDR2 sequences are SGHTA and FQGNSA. The V end was cut by 4 bases, the J end by 1 base, with 13 bases between. The CDR3 consists of 15 residues. The CDR3 sequence is CASSSLGQAQETQYF. In DNA form, the CDR3 reads TGTGCCAGCAGCTCTCTCGGACAAGCCCAAGAGACCCAGTACTTC.

This chain uses TRBV29-1 with TRBJ1-1; D remains ambiguous. V was pared by 7 bases and J by 0 bases, with 3 bases between. Germline loops: CDR1 SQVTM, CDR2 ANQGSEA. CDR3 size: 10 residues. CDR3 coding DNA: TGCAGCGCCATGAACACTGAAGCTTTCTTT. Encoded protein: CSAMNTEAFF.

The genes are TRBV4-1 and TRBJ1-1, with TRBD1 matching over 7 bases. This CDR3 is built from 13 residues. After removal of 4 bases from V and 3 bases from J, the junction contained 2 bases not matched to a gene. Germline CDR1 reads MGHRA; CDR2 reads YSYEKL. The CDR3 coding sequence is TGCGCCAGCAGCCGCGGACAGGACACTGAAGCTTTCTTT. It yields the protein CASSRGQDTEAFF.

This clonotype was observed a single time. This rearrangement joins TRBV2 to TRBJ2-1; 16 bases line up with TRBD2. From germline, CDR1 is SNHLY and CDR2 FYNNEI. V lost 6 bases to trimming and J lost 0 bases; unmatched junction nucleotides: 11. The CDR3 is 20 residues long. The CDR3 protein is CASRSSLGLAGGPSYNEQFF. DNA of the CDR3: TGTGCCAGCAGATCCTCCTTGGGACTAGCGGGAGGGCCCTCCTACAATGAGCAGTTCTTC.

V is TRBV11-2 and J is TRBJ2-3; D gene ambiguous. The CDR3 has 14 residues. Germline V gives CDR1 SGHAT, CDR2 FQNNGV. V shed 10 bases and J shed 4 bases, with 18 bases lying between them. The CDR3 here is CANSFRNNADTQYF. The CDR3 DNA sequence: TGTGCCAACAGTTTCCGGAATAACGCAGATACGCAGTATTTT.

The chain employs TRBV5-1 and TRBJ2-1, with 12 bases aligning to TRBD2. Germline assignment: CDR1 SGHRS and CDR2 YFSETQ. The CDR3 runs to 15 residues. V lost 4 bases to trimming and J lost 10 bases; unmatched junction nucleotides: 9. As DNA, the CDR3 is TGCGCCAGCAGCCCCCCGGGACTAGCGGGCCAGGAGCAGTTCTTC. Translating gives CASSPPGLAGQEQFF.

This chain joins TRBV12-5 and TRBJ1-1; D gene uncertain. This CDR3 is 12 amino acids long. CDR1 and CDR2 from the germline V gene are LGHNT and FRNRAP. The V end lost 7 bases, the J end lost 3 bases, and 9 bases lay between the germline ends. The CDR3 sequence is CASVLKYTEAFF. As DNA, the CDR3 is TGTGCTAGTGTTCTTAAATACACTGAAGCTTTCTTT.

The V and J genes are TRBV12-3 or TRBV12-4 and TRBJ1-2; perhaps TRBD1 as D (5 bases). V lost 4 bases, J lost 7 bases, and 19 bases lay in between. The CDR3 is made up of 15 amino acids. The CDR3 here is CASSYLSPGVGGYTF. The CDR3 nucleotides read TGTGCCAGCAGTTACCTGAGCCCGGGGGTTGGTGGCTACACCTTC.

This chain connects TRBV6-2 or TRBV6-3 to TRBJ2-7, with TRBD2 matching 11 bases. The CDR3 extends over 14 amino acids. V shed 7 bases, J shed 7 bases, and the junction held 9 bases outside the gene matches. The germline CDR1 and CDR2 sequences are MNHEY and SVGEGT. CDR3 DNA sequence: TGTGCCAGCAAGGATAGCGGGAGGGCGGGAGAGCAGTACGTC. It yields the protein CASKDSGRAGEQYV.

The chain joins TRBV7-2 to TRBJ2-7, with 7 bases lining up with TRBD2. Trimming cost V 5 bases and J 6 bases; bases outside gene matches: 10. There are 14 residues in the CDR3. CDR1 and CDR2 from the germline V gene are SGHTA and FQGNSA. CDR3 in DNA: TGTGCCAGCAGCAAGTGGACTAGTGCTCCCGAGCAGTACTTC. This translates into CASSKWTSAPEQYF.